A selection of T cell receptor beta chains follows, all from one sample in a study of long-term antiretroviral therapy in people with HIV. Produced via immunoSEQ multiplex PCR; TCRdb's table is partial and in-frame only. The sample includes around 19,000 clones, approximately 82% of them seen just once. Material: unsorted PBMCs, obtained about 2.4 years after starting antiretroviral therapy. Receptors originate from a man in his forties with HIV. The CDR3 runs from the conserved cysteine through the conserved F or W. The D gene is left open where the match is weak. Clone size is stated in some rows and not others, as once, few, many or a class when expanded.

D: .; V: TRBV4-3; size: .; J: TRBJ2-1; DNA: TGCGCCAGCAGCCAAGAAATCGGGCGACTCGGGGGGTTCTTC; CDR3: CASSQEIGRLGGFF
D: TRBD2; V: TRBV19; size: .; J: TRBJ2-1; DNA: TGTGCCAGTAGTAGCCCATTCGGGGGGATCTCCTACAATGAGCAGTTCTTC; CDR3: CASSSPFGGISYNEQFF
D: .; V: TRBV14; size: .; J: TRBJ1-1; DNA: TGTGCCAGCAGCCAAGGTGGCAGAATAATGAACACTGAAGCTTTCTTT; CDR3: CASSQGGRIMNTEAFF
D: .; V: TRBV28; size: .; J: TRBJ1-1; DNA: TGTGCCAGCAGTTTACAGGGAGGGATCACTGAAGCTTTCTTT; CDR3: CASSLQGGITEAFF
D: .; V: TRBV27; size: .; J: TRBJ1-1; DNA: TGTGCCAGCAGTTTATCGTCAGGGTCGGGGACTGAAGCTTTCTTT; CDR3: CASSLSSGSGTEAFF
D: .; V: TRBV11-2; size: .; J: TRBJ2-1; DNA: TGTGCCAGCAGCTTGCGGCCTAGTATAGGCAATGAGCAGTTCTTC; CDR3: CASSLRPSIGNEQFF
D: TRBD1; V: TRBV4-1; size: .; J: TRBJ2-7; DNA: TGCGCCAGCAGCCAGGTCCCCGGGACAGTGCCCTACGAGCAGTACTTC; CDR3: CASSQVPGTVPYEQYF
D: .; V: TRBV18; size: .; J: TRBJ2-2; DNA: TGTGCCAGCTCCACCGGACTCCCCGGGGTCACCGGGGAGCTGTTTTTT; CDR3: CASSTGLPGVTGELFF
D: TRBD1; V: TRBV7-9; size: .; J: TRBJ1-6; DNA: TGTGCCAGCAGCACAGCCTCAGGGGGCGCATTAGTTTCACCCCTCCACTTT; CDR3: CASSTASGGALVSPLHF
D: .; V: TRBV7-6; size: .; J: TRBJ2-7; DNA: TGTGCCAGCAGCTTAGCGGCAGCCTACGAGCAGTACTTC; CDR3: CASSLAAAYEQYF
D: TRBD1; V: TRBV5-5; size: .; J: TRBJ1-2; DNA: TGTGCCAGCAGCGTCGGGACAGGGGTCTTCTATGGCTACACCTTC; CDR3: CASSVGTGVFYGYTF
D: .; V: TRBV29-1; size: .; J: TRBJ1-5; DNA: TGCAGCGTCCGGTCTGGGGGCCCAAATCAGCCCCAGCATTTT; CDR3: CSVRSGGPNQPQHF
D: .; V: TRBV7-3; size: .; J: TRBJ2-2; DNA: TGTGCCAGCAGCTTAGGGGGACCCACCATGGGTGGGGAGCTGTTTTTT; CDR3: CASSLGGPTMGGELFF
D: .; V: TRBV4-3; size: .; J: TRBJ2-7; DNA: TGCGCCAGCAGCCAGTGGGACACAGGCTACGAGCAGTACTTC; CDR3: CASSQWDTGYEQYF
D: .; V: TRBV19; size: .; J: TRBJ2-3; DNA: TGTGCCAGTAGTATGTGGAGCGGTGACACAGATACGCAGTATTTT; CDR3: CASSMWSGDTDTQYF
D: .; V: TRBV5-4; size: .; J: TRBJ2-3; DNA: TGTGCCAGCCCCTCGGGTGGTCTGGTAAGCACAGATACGCAGTATTTT; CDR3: CASPSGGLVSTDTQYF
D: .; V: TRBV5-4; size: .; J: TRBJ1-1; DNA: TGTGCCAGCAGCTTGGGACTGCGAGACATGAACACTGAAGCTTTCTTT; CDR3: CASSLGLRDMNTEAFF
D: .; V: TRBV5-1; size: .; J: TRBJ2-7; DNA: TGCGCCAGCAGCTTGGACCAGGCCTACGAGCAGTACTTC; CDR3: CASSLDQAYEQYF
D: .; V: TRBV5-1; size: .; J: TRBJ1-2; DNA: TGCGCCAGCAGCTTGGAGGTTTTCGGCGGAGCTAACTATGGCTACACCTTC; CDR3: CASSLEVFGGANYGYTF
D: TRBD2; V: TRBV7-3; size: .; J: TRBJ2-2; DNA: TGTGCCAGCAGCCTCATATCGGGAGGGGCGGGAGGCACCGGGGAGCTGTTTTTT; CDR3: CASSLISGGAGGTGELFF
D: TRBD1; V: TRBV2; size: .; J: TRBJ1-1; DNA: TGTGCCAGCCATCAGGGGGCGTTGAACACTGAAGCTTTCTTT; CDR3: CASHQGALNTEAFF
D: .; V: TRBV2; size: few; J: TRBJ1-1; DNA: TGTGCCAGCAGTGAAGTCGTAGGGAGCACTGAAGCTTTCTTT; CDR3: CASSEVVGSTEAFF
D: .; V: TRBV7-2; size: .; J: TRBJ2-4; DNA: TGTGCCAGCAGCACCAGGGGCCTAGCCAAAAACATTCAGTACTTC; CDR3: CASSTRGLAKNIQYF
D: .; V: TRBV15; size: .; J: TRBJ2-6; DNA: TGTGCCACCTCAACCAACGCAGGGAGCTCTGGGGCCAACGTCCTGACTTTC; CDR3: CATSTNAGSSGANVLTF
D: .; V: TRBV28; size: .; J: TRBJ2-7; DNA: TGTGCCAGCAACTCTGGGGTCTTAAGCTCCTACGAGCAGTACTTC; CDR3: CASNSGVLSSYEQYF
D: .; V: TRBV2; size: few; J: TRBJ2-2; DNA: TGTGCCAGCAGTTCCGGGACTACCGGGGAGCTGTTTTTT; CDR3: CASSSGTTGELFF
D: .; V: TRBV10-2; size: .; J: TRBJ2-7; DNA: TGCGCCAGCAGCCCCGGGGCCACTCGCTCCTACGAGCAGTACTTC; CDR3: CASSPGATRSYEQYF
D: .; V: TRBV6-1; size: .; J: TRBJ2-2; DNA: TGTGCCAGCAGTGTGCAGGTTAACACCGGGGAGCTGTTTTTT; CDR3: CASSVQVNTGELFF
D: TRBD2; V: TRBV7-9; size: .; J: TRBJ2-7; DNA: TGTGCCAGCAGCCACCGGGACTACTACGAGCAGTACTTC; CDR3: CASSHRDYYEQYF
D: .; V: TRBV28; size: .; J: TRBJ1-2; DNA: TGTGCCAGCACAGAGGGAGCCTATGGCTACACCTTC; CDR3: CASTEGAYGYTF
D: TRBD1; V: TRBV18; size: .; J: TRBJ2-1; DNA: TGTGCCAGCTCCCCACGACAGGGGACAGGCAATGAGCAGTTCTTC; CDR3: CASSPRQGTGNEQFF
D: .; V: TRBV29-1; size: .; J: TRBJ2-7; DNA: TGCAGCGTTGCCTGGACCGGTGGGGAGCAGTACTTC; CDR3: CSVAWTGGEQYF
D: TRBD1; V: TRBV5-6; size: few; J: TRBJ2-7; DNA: TGTGCCAGCAGCCAAGCCGGGGCAGGGGGCTCCGAGCAGTACTTC; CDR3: CASSQAGAGGSEQYF
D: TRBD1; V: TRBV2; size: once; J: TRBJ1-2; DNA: TGTGCCAGCAGTGAACTGGAGGTGGGGACAGTTTATGGCTACACCTTC; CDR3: CASSELEVGTVYGYTF
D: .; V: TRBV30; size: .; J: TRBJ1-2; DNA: TGTGCCTGGAGTGGGACGGTCTATGGCTACACCTTC; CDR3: CAWSGTVYGYTF
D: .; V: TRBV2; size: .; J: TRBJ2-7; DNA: TGTGCCAGCTGGATCGGGATGTACGAGCAGTACTTC; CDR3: CASWIGMYEQYF
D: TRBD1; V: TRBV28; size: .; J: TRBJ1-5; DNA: TGTGCCAGCAGGCCACCGGGACAGATCAATCAGCCCCAGCATTTT; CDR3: CASRPPGQINQPQHF
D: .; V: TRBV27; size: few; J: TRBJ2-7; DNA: TGTGCCAGCAGTTTTCGGTCTGAGGTGGGCGAGCAGTACTTC; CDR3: CASSFRSEVGEQYF
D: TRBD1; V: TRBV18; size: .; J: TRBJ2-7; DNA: TGTGCCAGCTCACCGTGGACAGGGCTGAGCTCCTACGAGCAGTACTTC; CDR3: CASSPWTGLSSYEQYF
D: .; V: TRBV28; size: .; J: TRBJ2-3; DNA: TGTGCCAGCGGGACACCAAGCACAGATACGCAGTATTTT; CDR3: CASGTPSTDTQYF
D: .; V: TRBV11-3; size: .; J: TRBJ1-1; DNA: TGTGCCAGCAGCCCCAGGGCGAGCACTGAAGCTTTCTTT; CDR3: CASSPRASTEAFF
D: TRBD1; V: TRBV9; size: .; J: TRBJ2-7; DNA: TGTGCCAGCAGCGGACAGGGGAGCGAGCAGTACTTC; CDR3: CASSGQGSEQYF
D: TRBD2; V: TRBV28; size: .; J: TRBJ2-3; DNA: TGTGCCAGCAACCCCCCCGCCGGGACTAGCGGCACAGATACGCAGTATTTT; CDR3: CASNPPAGTSGTDTQYF
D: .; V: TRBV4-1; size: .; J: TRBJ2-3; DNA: TGCGCCAGCAGCCACGGTGCTAGCACAGATACGCAGTATTTT; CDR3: CASSHGASTDTQYF
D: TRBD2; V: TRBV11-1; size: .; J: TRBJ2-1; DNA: TGTGCCAGCAGCCCCCTGAGTAGCGGGCTCAATGAGCAGTTCTTC; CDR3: CASSPLSSGLNEQFF
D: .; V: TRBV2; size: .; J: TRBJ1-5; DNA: TGTGCCAGCGAAGGGGAGAATCAGCCCCAGCATTTT; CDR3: CASEGENQPQHF
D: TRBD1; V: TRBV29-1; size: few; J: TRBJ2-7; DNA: TGCAGCGGAGCGGGACAGGGAGGTCACGAGCAGTACTTC; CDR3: CSGAGQGGHEQYF
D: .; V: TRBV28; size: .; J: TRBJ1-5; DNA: TGTGCCAGCAGTTCGTCGGTTAACAATCAGCCCCAGCATTTT; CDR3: CASSSSVNNQPQHF
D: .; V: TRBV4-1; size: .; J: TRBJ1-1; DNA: TGCGCCAGCAGCCAAGTTACCGGGGGGAACACTGAAGCTTTCTTT; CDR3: CASSQVTGGNTEAFF
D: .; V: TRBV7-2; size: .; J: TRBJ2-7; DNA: TGTGCCAGCAGCTTAGTTCCCCAGAACGAGCAGTACTTC; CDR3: CASSLVPQNEQYF
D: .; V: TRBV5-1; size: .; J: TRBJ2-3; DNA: TGCGCCAGCAGCTCAGACCCCACAGATACGCAGTATTTT; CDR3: CASSSDPTDTQYF
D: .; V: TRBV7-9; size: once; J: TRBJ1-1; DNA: TGTGCCAGCAGCCCGTCATCTGAAGCTTTCTTT; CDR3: CASSPSSEAFF
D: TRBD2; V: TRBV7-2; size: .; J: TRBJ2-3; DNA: TGTGCCAGCAGCGCGGGACTAGCGATAGATACGCAGTATTTT; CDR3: CASSAGLAIDTQYF
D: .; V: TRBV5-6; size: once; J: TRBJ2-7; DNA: TGTGCCAGCAGCTTGGGCCAGGCAGGCCCCTACGAGCAGTACTTC; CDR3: CASSLGQAGPYEQYF
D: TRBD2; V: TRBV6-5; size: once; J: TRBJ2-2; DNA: TGTGCCAGCAGTTACGGCGGGGGGAACGGAAGGGAGCTGTTTTTT; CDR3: CASSYGGGNGRELFF
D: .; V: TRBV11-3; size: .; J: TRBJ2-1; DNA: TGTGCCAGCAGCCCTGGACTCCGCGGGATCGATGAGCAGTTCTTC; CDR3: CASSPGLRGIDEQFF
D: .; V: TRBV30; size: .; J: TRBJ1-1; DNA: TGTGCCTGGAGTAGTGGTTCGGGCACTGAAGCTTTCTTT; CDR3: CAWSSGSGTEAFF
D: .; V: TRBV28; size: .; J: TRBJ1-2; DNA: TGTGCCAGCAGTTTAGCAGGGCATGGCTACACCTTC; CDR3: CASSLAGHGYTF